This T cell receptor (beta chain) was recorded in a study of molecular identifiers for immune sequencing clone quantification (dated by TCRdb to 2016 to 2019). Looking at the study overall: For a replicate experiment, RNA from approximately 20,000 or 100,000 naive CD8 T cells was divided into five aliquots, of which four were sequenced. The study was a methods study using CD8 T cells to benchmark molecular-identifier clustering-based TCR repertoire sequencing (MIDCIRS) and TCR RNA copy counting.

V loses 3 bases, J loses 0 bases, and the germline ends lie 2 bases apart. There are 12 amino acids in the CDR3, from cysteine to phenylalanine inclusive. The retained sequence is limited to the CDR3, 36 bases, with the frame set at the first base. Naive CD8 T cells were FACS-sorted as CD8+CD4-CCR7+CD45RA+ on a BD FACSAria II into RLT Plus buffer. To compare sensitivity, a portion of the naive CD8 T cell RNA was divided evenly between MIDCIRS and a Smart-seq2-style 5'RACE protocol. Enrichment of CD8 T cells was performed with RosetteSep CD8+ T Cell Enrichment Cocktail and Ficoll-Paque, after which ACK red cell lysis was carried out. Study-level results and caveats: The sizes of highly expanded clones could end up underestimated when identical TCR molecules share a barcode. When barcode sub-clustering was omitted, TCR diversity was inflated by chimeric consensus sequences, with chimeras reaching as high as 47%. In CMV-specific effector cells, clones with more than 20 RNA copies accounted for over 99% of molecules, whereas in naive cells such clones accounted for under 1%. Spiked-in Jurkat TCR RNA equal to a single cell's worth was reported to be detectable even within 1,100,000 naive CD8 T cells. About 2.9 recovered TCR RNA copies per cell were obtained by modeling, versus about 10 by digital PCR, implying a capture efficiency of 25% to 30%.

Library creation used PCR. Sequenced on an Illumina MiSeq. Total RNA was purified with the Qiagen AllPrep DNA/RNA kit. Before analysis, reads from multiple sequencing runs of one library were combined. Regarding the original processing steps: Reads were retained only if the reads had an exact TCR constant sequence, and the retained reads were trimmed to 150 nt and grouped according to their 12-nt molecular barcodes. Reads within each barcode group were sub-clustered using a 15% Levenshtein threshold, and quality-weighted consensus sequences were constructed for each RNA molecule. Non-functional sequences were discarded, and so were lower-count sequences lying one edit away from another sequence. Based on fitting two negative binomial distributions, any barcode sub-cluster with under 20% of the maximum read count was discarded. TCRdb trimmed public reads at Q25 via fastp, called clones via MiXCR and kept in-frame beta chains. Every entry covers one CDR3 protein and lists the most common genes and DNA from its rows. The V and J calls were determined by TCRdb, not by the authors. Counted in this sample were approximately 36,000 distinct CDR3 sequences; less than 20% of them appeared once. Less than 8.5% of the sample belongs to the ten largest clones.

This clonotype turned up a few times. The specificity of this receptor is unknown. Base qualities are not at hand, and no much larger clone is one base apart. The receptor was derived from a human donor in good health. Some libraries in this study had Jurkat cell RNA spiked in. The sample taken for sequencing was naive CD8+ T cells from blood, with Jurkat cell RNA spiked in. The sample's cell subset or site label is to be understood as: FACS-sorted CD8+CD4-CCR7+CD45RA+ naive T cells. The chain employs TRBV12-3 or TRBV12-4 and TRBJ1-1; the D gene assignment is ambiguous. The CDR3 here reads CASSFLNTEAFF. The sequenced DNA: TGTGCCAGCAGTTTCTTGAACACTGAAGCTTTCTTT.